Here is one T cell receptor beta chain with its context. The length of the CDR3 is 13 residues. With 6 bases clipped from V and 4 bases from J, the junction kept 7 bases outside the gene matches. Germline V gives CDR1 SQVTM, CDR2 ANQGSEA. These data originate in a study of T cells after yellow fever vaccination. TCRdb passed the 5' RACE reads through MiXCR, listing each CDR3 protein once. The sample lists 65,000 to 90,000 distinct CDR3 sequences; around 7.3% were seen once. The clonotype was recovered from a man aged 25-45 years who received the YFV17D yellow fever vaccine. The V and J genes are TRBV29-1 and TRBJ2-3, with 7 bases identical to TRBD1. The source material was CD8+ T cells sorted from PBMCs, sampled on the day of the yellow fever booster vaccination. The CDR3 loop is CSVDPTGADTQYF. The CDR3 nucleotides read TGCAGCGTGGATCCAACAGGGGCAGATACGCAGTATTTT.